Listed here are 26 T cell receptor beta chains from one sample, sequenced in a study of T-cell reconstitution after alpha-beta-depleted transplantation in children. A library of TCRbeta sequences, prepared with unique molecular identifiers, was generated. TCRdb reanalysed the PCR reads using MiXCR and keeps one entry per CDR3 protein. The sample records hundreds of thousands of distinct CDR3 sequences, 20% to 25% being singletons. This specimen consisted of PBMCs, mostly from graft donor cells, obtained 360 days after TCRalphabeta/CD19-depleted stem cell transplant. The source of these receptors is a boy under two years old who had a stem cell transplant for acute myeloid leukemia, so the T cells may come from the graft donor.

The gene calls are TRBV12-3 or TRBV12-4 and TRBJ1-5; 8 nucleotides agree with TRBD1. The CDR3 has 16 amino acids. J lost 0 bases, V lost 6 bases, and 7 bases had no gene match. CDR3 residues: CASRGGQANSNQPQHF. In DNA form, the CDR3 reads TGTGCCAGCAGGGGGGGACAGGCCAATAGCAATCAGCCCCAGCATTTT.

This clonotype appeared many times. The gene calls are TRBV12-3 or TRBV12-4 and TRBJ2-7; no firm D call. The V end lost 4 bases, the J end lost 4 bases, and 8 bases lay between the germline ends. This CDR3 region has 12 residues. The CDR3 region is CASSSLGYEQYF. The CDR3 region has the DNA TGTGCCAGCAGTTCCCTGGGGTACGAGCAGTACTTC.

This clonotype has ten or more counts. Germline is not matched at one junction end, which may reflect a read error. The V gene is TRBV5-1, the J gene TRBJ2-1; D call uncertain. There are 11 residues in the CDR3. The germline gives CDR1 SGHRS, CDR2 YFSETQ. This CDR3 is CASSFYNEQFF. Here the CDR3 DNA reads TGTGCCAGCAGTTTCTACAATGAGCAGTTCTTC.

This clonotype was picked up a small number of times. This rearrangement joins TRBV20-1 to TRBJ2-7; 8 positions agree with TRBD1. CDR3 length: 14 residues. Germline values: CDR1 DFQATT, CDR2 SNEGSKA (reference sequence). J lost 3 bases, V lost 6 bases, and 10 bases had no gene match. The CDR3 DNA is TGCAGTGCCCCCGGGGCAGGGGGCCTCTACGAGCAGTACTTC. Translated: CSAPGAGGLYEQYF.

Only a few counts were recorded for this clonotype. CDR3 amino acids: CASGDGGSSYEQYF. Written as DNA, the CDR3 is TGTGCCAGCGGAGACGGGGGAAGCTCCTACGAGCAGTACTTC. The chain couples TRBV12-3 or TRBV12-4 to TRBJ2-7; the D gene is possibly TRBD2 (6 bases). Trimming removed 8 bases at V and 0 bases at J, with 14 bases between. The CDR3 covers 14 residues.

The chain employs TRBV20-1 and TRBJ2-7; D gene uncertain. CDR3 length: 14 residues. Trimming left V 5 bases short and J 3 bases short, with 17 bases between. The germline CDR1 and CDR2 sequences are DFQATT and SNEGSKA (reference sequence). DNA of the CDR3: TGCAGTGCTCTCATAGGGATGTCGGACTACGAGCAGTACGTC. Translating it yields CSALIGMSDYEQYV.

Here the CDR3 DNA reads TGTGCCAGCAGTTCCGCAGGGGGCGGCGGGGAGCTGTTTTTT. Encoded protein: CASSSAGGGGELFF. The chain combines TRBV6-5 with TRBJ2-2, with 8 bases fitting TRBD1. J was trimmed by 7 bases and V by 4 bases; bases with no gene match: 5. The CDR3 loop spans 14 amino acids. Germline V gives CDR1 MNHEY, CDR2 SVGAGI.

This clonotype appeared many times. The V gene is TRBV5-1, the J gene TRBJ1-1; TRBD1 might be the D (6 bases). The CDR3 has 14 amino acids. Germline V gives CDR1 SGHRS, CDR2 YFSETQ. V was cut by 2 bases and J by 5 bases, with 13 bases left in between. This CDR3 reads CASSFGSGDTEAFF. The CDR3 DNA follows: TGCGCCAGCAGCTTCGGGTCAGGGGATACTGAAGCTTTCTTT.

In its sample, this clonotype was seen a few times. This chain joins TRBV20-1 and TRBJ2-7; 10 nucleotides line up with TRBD2. There are 16 residues in the CDR3. Losses at the gene ends were 0 bases for V and 2 bases for J; bases not matched to a gene: 7. Germline V CDR1 and CDR2: DFQATT, SNEGSKA (reference sequence). CDR3 in DNA: TGCAGTGCTAGAGATAGCGGGGGGCCAACCACCTACGAGCAGTACTTC. Translated: CSARDSGGPTTYEQYF.

The sample holds a few counts of this clonotype. The rearrangement joins TRBV29-1 to TRBJ2-3, with D possibly being TRBD1 or TRBD2 (6 bases each). V was trimmed by 0 bases and J by 0 bases, leaving 19 bases between them. This CDR3 spans 18 amino acids. Germline values: CDR1 SQVTM, CDR2 ANQGSEA. The CDR3 loop is CSVEDRGGTLSSTDTQYF. CDR3 nucleotides: TGCAGCGTTGAAGATCGAGGGGGGACGCTCTCTAGCACAGATACGCAGTATTTT.

The gene calls are TRBV27 and TRBJ2-7; D is undetermined. This CDR3 comprises 14 residues. The V end lost 5 bases, the J end lost 2 bases, and 13 bases lay between the germline ends. In germline, CDR1 is MNHEY, CDR2 SMNVEV (reference sequence). The CDR3 DNA is TGTGCCAGCAGTCCGCTGCCGCAACCCTACGAGCAGTACGTC. Translated, it gives CASSPLPQPYEQYV.

This clonotype was seen repeatedly, ten times or more. The chain uses TRBV18 and TRBJ2-7, with D possibly matching TRBD2 (5 bases). Germline CDR1 is KGHSH and CDR2 is LQKENI. The germline V and J ends were trimmed by 3 bases and 5 bases, with 14 bases remaining between them. The CDR3 runs to 14 residues. Here the CDR3 reads CASSPVSPGNEQYF. The CDR3 bases are TGTGCCAGCTCACCGGTATCGCCGGGGAACGAGCAGTACTTC.

This clonotype was recorded once. This chain uses TRBV5-1 with TRBJ1-1; 7 positions match TRBD1. V trimming: 4 bases; J trimming: 3 bases; junction bases outside the gene matches: 12. The CDR3 loop spans 16 amino acids. Germline CDR1 and CDR2: SGHRS and YFSETQ. In nucleotides, the CDR3 is TGCGCCAGCAGCCTACCCGCAGGGGGTAAGGACACTGAAGCTTTCTTT. It specifies CASSLPAGGKDTEAFF.

The chain joins TRBV6-2 or TRBV6-3 to TRBJ2-1; 9 bases are shared with TRBD2. The germline V gene encodes CDR1 MNHEY and CDR2 SVGEGT. V lost 6 bases, J lost 6 bases, and 9 bases stayed unmatched. This CDR3 is built from 15 residues. The CDR3 region is CASRAGLAPFNEQFF. In DNA, the CDR3 is TGTGCCAGCAGAGCGGGACTAGCACCCTTCAATGAGCAGTTCTTC.

This clonotype has at least ten counts. V is TRBV15 and J is TRBJ2-7; perhaps D is TRBD1 or TRBD2 (5 bases each). Germline V lookup: CDR1 LNHNV, CDR2 YYDKDF (reference sequence). V shed 0 bases and J shed 6 bases, with 6 bases lying between them. The CDR3 is made up of 12 amino acids. CDR3 sequence reads: CATSRDGGEQYV. CDR3 nucleotide sequence: TGTGCCACCAGCAGAGATGGGGGCGAGCAGTACGTC.

The genes are TRBV29-1 and TRBJ2-2, with D possibly called TRBD1 or TRBD2 (6 bases each). Between the trimmed V and J ends, which lost 3 bases and 5 bases, there was a span of 13 bases. The CDR3 totals 14 residues. Germline CDR1 is SQVTM and CDR2 is ANQGSEA. The CDR3 protein is CSVDPGARTGELFF. DNA for the CDR3: TGCAGCGTTGATCCGGGGGCAAGAACCGGGGAGCTGTTTTTT.

The chain couples TRBV12-3 or TRBV12-4 to TRBJ1-2; D may be TRBD1 (6 bases). V was clipped by 6 bases and J by 4 bases, with 18 bases between them. The CDR3 has 15 amino acids. CDR3 region: CASSLGGTIGYGYTF. The CDR3 coding sequence is TGTGCCAGCAGCTTGGGAGGGACAATCGGCTATGGCTACACCTTC.

This clonotype was found a few times. The chain is built from TRBV6-5 and TRBJ1-1; D is possibly TRBD1 (5 bases). Germline values: CDR1 MNHEY, CDR2 SVGAGI. V dropped 0 bases and J dropped 3 bases, with 11 bases sitting between them. The CDR3 covers 15 residues. CDR3 sequence (DNA): TGTGCCAGCAGTTACTCGGGAGGGGAGTACACTGAAGCTTTCTTT. It is translated as CASSYSGGEYTEAFF.

The chain recombines TRBV6-2 or TRBV6-3 with TRBJ1-1; D remains unclear. CDR3 length: 14 amino acids. Germline V lookup: CDR1 MNHEY, CDR2 SVGEGT. Trimming cost V 7 bases and J 1 base, with 13 bases left between them. CDR3 residues: CASTTLVRNTEAFF. The CDR3 region has the DNA TGTGCCAGCACCACCCTCGTCCGGAACACTGAAGCTTTCTTT.

The chain combines TRBV20-1 with TRBJ2-3, with a possible D match to TRBD1 (5 bases). Germline V gene sequence: CDR1 DFQATT, CDR2 SNEGSKA (reference sequence). This CDR3 region has 16 residues. The V end was cut by 0 bases, the J end by 5 bases, with 18 bases between. The CDR3: CSAREGWGSPRDTQYF. The CDR3 nucleotides read TGCAGTGCTAGAGAAGGGTGGGGCTCTCCAAGAGATACGCAGTATTTT.

This clonotype was seen repeatedly, ten times or more. The chain carries TRBV6-5 and TRBJ2-2, with D uncertain. V lost 7 bases and J 6 bases, leaving 12 bases between the germline ends. This CDR3 is built from 13 residues. CDR1 and CDR2 (germline): MNHEY, SVGAGI. CDR3 protein: CASTQSWAGELFF. Here the CDR3 DNA reads TGTGCCAGCACCCAGAGCTGGGCCGGGGAGCTGTTTTTT.

J is TRBJ2-7 and V is TRBV20-1; TRBD2 matches 8 bases. CDR1 is DFQATT and CDR2 is SNEGSKA in the germline V gene (reference sequence). The CDR3 extends over 12 amino acids. V dropped 5 bases and J dropped 4; count of bases not matched to a gene: 4. The DNA of the CDR3 is TGCAGTGCTTCCCGGGGGGGATACGAGCAGTACGTC. This gives the protein CSASRGGYEQYV.

J is TRBJ2-7 and V is TRBV11-2; a possible D gene is TRBD1 (5 bases). In germline, CDR1 is SGHAT, CDR2 FQNNGV. This CDR3 has 16 residues. The V end lost 5 bases, the J end lost 2 bases, and 19 bases lay between the germline ends. The CDR3 DNA follows: TGTGCCAGCAGCCCTTATGGCAGGGCGGATACCTACGAGCAGTACGTC. Protein product: CASSPYGRADTYEQYV.

The sample holds many counts of this clonotype. This chain links TRBV20-1 with TRBJ2-1; TRBD1 aligns across 8 bases. The V segment lost 3 bases and the J segment 5 bases; nucleotides outside the gene matches: 3. Germline CDR1 reads DFQATT; CDR2 reads SNEGSKA (reference sequence). The CDR3 has 13 residues. This chain's CDR3 is CSASQGAHNEQFF. CDR3 sequence (DNA): TGCAGTGCTAGCCAGGGGGCGCACAATGAGCAGTTCTTC.

The chain joins TRBV3-1 to TRBJ2-7; D perhaps matches TRBD1 (5 bases). Between the trimmed V and J ends, which lost 0 bases and 2 bases, there was a span of 14 bases. In germline, CDR1 is LGHDT, CDR2 YNNKEL (reference sequence). CDR3 size: 16 residues. The CDR3 sequence: CASSQDLGTGPYEQYV. As DNA, the CDR3 is TGTGCCAGCAGCCAAGATCTGGGCACAGGTCCCTACGAGCAGTACGTC.

The CDR3 DNA reads as TGTGCCAGCAGTGAATTTTTCGGACAGGCCCCGGGGGTACAAGAGCAGTACTTC. It yields the protein CASSEFFGQAPGVQEQYF. V usage is TRBV25-1 and J usage is TRBJ2-7; D perhaps matches TRBD1 (7 bases). V lost 1 base to trimming and J lost 7 bases, with 26 bases between them. The V gene's germline CDR1 is MGHDK and CDR2 SYGVNS. The CDR3 totals 18 residues.